In its sample, the clone carrying this T cell receptor (beta chain) was seen many times. Its specificity is not known. J lost 4 bases, V lost 5 bases, and 7 bases had no gene match. This CDR3 region has 14 residues. Germline V gene lookup returns CDR1 MNHNS and CDR2 SASEGT. This sample is drawn from a study of regulatory T cells in long-lasting Graves disease. General study results and limits: Repertoires from persistent disease leaned toward TRBV28, TRBJ1-2 and TRBJ2-5.

This sample's time point: persistent/refractory GD, antithyroid drugs over 5 years with positive TRAb. RNA isolated from PBMCs was used to make the TCR library. HTBI primers from iRepertoire and Arm-PCR of CDR3 regions yielded the TCR beta libraries. TCRdb re-derived calls from the multiplex PCR reads in MiXCR, one entry per CDR3 protein. This sample carries some 440,000 distinct CDR3 sequences, around 20% of them seen once, and the ten largest clones take 7% to 10%. This chain connects TRBV6-1 to TRBJ2-7, with 8 bases lining up with TRBD2. This TCR was recovered from a female donor with Graves disease. Sequenced here: peripheral blood mononuclear cells (PBMCs), sampled when the disease was refractory, from a patient treated with antithyroid drugs. CDR3 sequence: CASSRGGRWYEQYF. The DNA of the CDR3 is TGTGCCAGCAGTAGGGGCGGGAGGTGGTACGAGCAGTACTTC.